This TCR beta chain was recovered during a study of T-cell memory formation after mild COVID-19. Across the whole study: Clustering of TCRs was largely donor specific. The study, taken as a whole, reports: Memory cells collected pre-infection included some clones that later responded, suggesting cross-reactive memory joined.

On this clonotype: Its specificity is not known.

TCRdb fed the 5' RACE reads into MiXCR, producing one record per CDR3 protein. The data show roughly 110,000 distinct CDR3 sequences, around 15% seen once. Germline CDR1 and CDR2: SEHNR and FQNEAQ (reference sequence). The CDR3 has 14 residues. V lost 1 base and J 5 bases, leaving 9 bases between the germline ends. This clonotype was obtained from an adult woman who had mild COVID-19 (a few samples of this study predate the infection). Cell type and time point are not known. This sequence joins TRBV7-9 and TRBJ2-4; unclear D gene. The material sequenced was PBMCs or a T cell subset sorted from them (not recorded which). The CDR3 nucleotides read TGTGCCAGCAGCTTAGTTCTCCCTGAAAACATTCAGTACTTC. Translating gives CASSLVLPENIQYF.